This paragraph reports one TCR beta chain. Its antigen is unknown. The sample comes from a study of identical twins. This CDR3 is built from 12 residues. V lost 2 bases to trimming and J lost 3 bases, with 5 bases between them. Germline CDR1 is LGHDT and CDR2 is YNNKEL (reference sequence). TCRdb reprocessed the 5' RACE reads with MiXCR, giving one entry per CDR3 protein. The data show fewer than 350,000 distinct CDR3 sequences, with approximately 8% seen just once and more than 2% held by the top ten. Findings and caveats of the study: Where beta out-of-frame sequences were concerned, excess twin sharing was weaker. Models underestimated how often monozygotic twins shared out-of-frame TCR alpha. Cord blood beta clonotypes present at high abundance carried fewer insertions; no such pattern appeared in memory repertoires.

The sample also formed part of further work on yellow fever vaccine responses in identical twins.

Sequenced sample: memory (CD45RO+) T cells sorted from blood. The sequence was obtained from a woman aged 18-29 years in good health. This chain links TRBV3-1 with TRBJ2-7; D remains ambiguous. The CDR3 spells CASSQRDYEQYF. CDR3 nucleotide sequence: TGTGCCAGCAGCCAAAGAGACTACGAGCAGTACTTC.